This TCR beta chain was captured by sequencing in a study of tumor and adjacent non-tumor tissue in lung cancer (dated by TCRdb to the late 2010s). Concerning the study at large: Patients with adenocarcinoma (approximately 11), squamous cell carcinoma (2) and small cell lung cancer (1) were included in the cohort. Among the roughly 15 patients, ages ranged from roughly 31 to 76 years, some ten were men and 5 were women, and disease was TNM stage I to III. A total of fewer than 150 million productive TCRbeta reads were generated by sequencing, corresponding to an average of about 4.17 million reads per sample. Bulk TCRbeta repertoires were compared between lung tumor tissue and matched distant non-tumor lung tissue obtained from about 16 lung cancer patients. For each patient, one tumor sample and one normal lung sample were taken, giving about 31 paired specimens that underwent TCRbeta CDR3 sequencing. General study outcomes and caveats: Only 15 or so patients were included in the cohort, and the need for larger samples and more detailed clinical data was noted by the authors. Tumor tissue showed significantly higher TCR diversity (inverse Simpson) than normal lung tissue, at roughly 390 vs 170 (P = 0.0075, Mann-Whitney U test). The sequencing platform is not named in the methods, and unique molecular identifiers are not mentioned. Peripheral blood was not sequenced, so blood TCRbeta repertoires were not examined in the lung cancer patients of the study. Younger patients had significantly higher TCR diversity, and higher tumor TCR diversity was associated with shorter overall and disease-free survival. The top 100 clones made up a significantly larger cumulative share of the repertoire in normal lung than in tumor tissue.

Measured from the cysteine to the phenylalanine, the CDR3 is 15 residues long. Of all the DNA, just the CDR3 is kept, 45 bases in frame from base 1. From the germline V gene, CDR1 is SGHAT and CDR2 is FQNNGV. V is cut back by 9 bases and J by 9 bases, with 13 bases in the junction unmatched. RNA was isolated from bulk, unsorted tissue, and RNA quality was assessed with a NanoDrop ND-1000 and an Agilent 2100. The normal lung samples consisted of distant non-tumor tissue collected more than 3 cm from the tumor edge. The donors were newly diagnosed lung cancer patients admitted for thoracic surgery in China from August to November 2014 who had not received prior chemotherapy. The study excluded patients who had received radiotherapy or chemotherapy before or who had another cancer at the same time. Pieces of surgical tissue measuring about 1-2 cm3 were kept in RNAlater solution and stored at -80 degrees C until use.

To prepare the library, multiplex PCR was applied. The sequencing machine was an Illumina HiSeq 2500. TCRbeta libraries were constructed through three rounds of nested PCR with primers (Table S4) according to protocols adapted from ARM-PCR. Before sequencing, PCR products of 200-500 bp were excised from the gel and purified with the QIAquick gel extraction kit. For the original study's pipeline: Reads were cleaned using Trimmomatic, were merged into complete CDR3 sequences using FLASH, and were assigned to V(D)J germline segments using MiTCR. VDJtools was used to compute clonal diversity as the inverse Simpson's index. In-frame sequences lacking a premature stop codon were counted as productive reads. In-frame beta chains were kept once TCRdb had trimmed the public reads at Q25 with fastp and called clones with MiXCR. Rows are unified per CDR3 protein, each entry keeping the most common DNA and genes. TCRdb assigned the V and J calls; the authors' analysis was not used. This sample is represented by some 66,000 distinct CDR3 sequences; about 63% of them were singletons. About 32% of the sample belongs to the ten largest clones.

On this clonotype: This clone's antigen is unknown. One base away there is no much larger clone; base qualities are not given.

Material: distant non-tumor lung tissue. This clonotype was sampled from a man between 65 and 85 years old with non-small cell lung cancer. The rearranged segments are TRBV11-2 and TRBJ1-6, with 8 central nucleotides matching TRBD1. The CDR3 corresponds to CASSARDRIFSPLHF. The DNA reads as follows: TGTGCCAGTAGCGCTAGGGACAGGATATTTTCACCCCTCCACTTT.